This TCR beta chain was obtained from a study of shared clonotypes between healthy human individuals. Findings of the study overall: Generally, naive subsets (rather than memory subsets) showed larger estimated richness. Sharing across four donors was highest in naive CD4 (roughly 5%) and lowest in memory CD8 (around 0.4%).

TCRdb's copy holds only in-frame clones and misses some; the assay was immunoSEQ multiplex PCR. The data show some 1 million clones, about 80% seen once. This clone was detected many times. Its antigen is still unknown. Other DNA variants within this sample encode the same CDR3. Trimming removed 3 bases from V and 0 bases from J; junction bases left unmatched: 3. Germline V gene sequence: CDR1 GTSNPN, CDR2 SVGIG (reference sequence). The CDR3 spans 15 residues. The material sequenced was memory CD4+ T cells sorted from blood. As to subset: CD45RA-negative fraction. The chain is built from TRBV30 and TRBJ2-1; 9 nucleotides align to TRBD1. This sequence originates from a man between 18 and 29 years old in good health. CDR3 bases: TGTGCCTGGAGGGGGGGACAGGGCTCCTACAATGAGCAGTTCTTC. It encodes CAWRGGQGSYNEQFF.